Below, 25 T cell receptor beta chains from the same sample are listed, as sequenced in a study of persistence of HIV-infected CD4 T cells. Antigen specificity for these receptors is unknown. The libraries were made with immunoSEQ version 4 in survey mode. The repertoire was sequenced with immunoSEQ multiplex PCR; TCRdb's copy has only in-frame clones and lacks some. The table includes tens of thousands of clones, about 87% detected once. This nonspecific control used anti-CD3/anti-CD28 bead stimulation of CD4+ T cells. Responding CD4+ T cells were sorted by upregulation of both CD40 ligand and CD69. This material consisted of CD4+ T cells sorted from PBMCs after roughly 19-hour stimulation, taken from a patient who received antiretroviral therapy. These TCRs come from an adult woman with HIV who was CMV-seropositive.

The CDR3 region is CASRQEAGTVQPQHF. In nucleotides, the CDR3 is TGTGCCAGTAGACAGGAGGCAGGGACTGTACAGCCCCAGCATTTT. The chain carries TRBV19 and TRBJ1-5; D may be TRBD1 (5 bases). There are 15 residues in the CDR3. Trimming shortened V by 6 bases and J by 7 bases, and 19 bases separated the two germline ends. CDR1 is LNHDA, CDR2 SQIVND, per germline (reference sequence).

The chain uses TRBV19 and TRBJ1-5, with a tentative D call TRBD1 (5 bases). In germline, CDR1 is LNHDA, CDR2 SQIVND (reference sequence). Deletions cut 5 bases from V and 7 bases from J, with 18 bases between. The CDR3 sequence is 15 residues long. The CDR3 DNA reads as TGTGCCAGTAGTCCTAGCGGGGACCCCGGACAGCCCCAGCATTTT. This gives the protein CASSPSGDPGQPQHF.

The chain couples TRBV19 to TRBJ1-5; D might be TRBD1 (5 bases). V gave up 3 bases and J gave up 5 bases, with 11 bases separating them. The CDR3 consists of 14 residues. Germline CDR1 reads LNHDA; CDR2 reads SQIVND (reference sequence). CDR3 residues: CASSILGRDQPQHF. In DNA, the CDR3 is TGTGCCAGTAGTATTTTGGGCAGGGATCAGCCCCAGCATTTT.

DNA of the CDR3: TGTGCCAGCAGTAGGACAGGGCCTCTTAACACTGAAGCTTTCTTT. It yields the protein CASSRTGPLNTEAFF. The V and J genes are TRBV6-5 and TRBJ1-1, with 8 bases fitting TRBD1. CDR1 and CDR2 from the germline V gene are MNHEY and SVGAGI. Losses at the gene ends were 5 bases for V and 2 bases for J; bases not matched to a gene: 7. This CDR3 spans 15 amino acids.

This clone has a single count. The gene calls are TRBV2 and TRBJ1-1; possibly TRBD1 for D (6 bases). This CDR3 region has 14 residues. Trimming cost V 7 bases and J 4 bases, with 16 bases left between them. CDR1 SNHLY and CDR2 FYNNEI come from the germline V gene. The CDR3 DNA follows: TGTGCCAGCACGTCACAGGGAATGGGCACTGAAGCTTTCTTT. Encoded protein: CASTSQGMGTEAFF.

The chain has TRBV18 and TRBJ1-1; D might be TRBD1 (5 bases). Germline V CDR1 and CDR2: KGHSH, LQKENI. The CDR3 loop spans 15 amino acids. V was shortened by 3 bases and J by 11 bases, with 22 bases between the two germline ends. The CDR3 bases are TGTGCCAGCTCACCCTCCGCGTTGGGAGGGGAAAGGGCTTTCTTT. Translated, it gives CASSPSALGGERAFF.

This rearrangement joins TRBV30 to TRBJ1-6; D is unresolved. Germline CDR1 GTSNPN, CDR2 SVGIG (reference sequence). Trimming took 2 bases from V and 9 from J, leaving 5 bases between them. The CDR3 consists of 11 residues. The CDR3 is CAWSRSSPLHF. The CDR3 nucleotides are TGTGCCTGGAGTAGGAGTTCACCCCTCCACTTT.

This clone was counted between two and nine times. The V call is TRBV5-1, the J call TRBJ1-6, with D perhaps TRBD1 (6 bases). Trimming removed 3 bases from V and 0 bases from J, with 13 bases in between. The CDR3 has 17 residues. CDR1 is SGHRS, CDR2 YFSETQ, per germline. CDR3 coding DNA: TGCGCCAGCAGCTCGACAACAGGGTCCTCCTATAATTCACCCCTCCACTTT. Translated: CASSSTTGSSYNSPLHF.

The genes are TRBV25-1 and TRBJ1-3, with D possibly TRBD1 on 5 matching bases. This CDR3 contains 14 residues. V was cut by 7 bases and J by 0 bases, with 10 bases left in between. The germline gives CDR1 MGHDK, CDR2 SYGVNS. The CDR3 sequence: CASTPGSSGNTIYF. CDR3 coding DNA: TGTGCCAGCACCCCAGGGAGCTCTGGAAACACCATATATTTT.

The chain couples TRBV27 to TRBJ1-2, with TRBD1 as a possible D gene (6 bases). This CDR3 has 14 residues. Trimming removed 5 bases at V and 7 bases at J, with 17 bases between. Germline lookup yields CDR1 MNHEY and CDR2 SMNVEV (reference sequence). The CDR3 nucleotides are TGTGCCAGCAGTCAACTCAGGGGTGGGGTTGGCTACACCTTC. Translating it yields CASSQLRGGVGYTF.

The CDR3 DNA sequence: TGTGCCAGCAGTGGACAGGGGGGCCAGAACACTGAAGCTTTCTTT. It yields the protein CASSGQGGQNTEAFF. V usage is TRBV2 and J usage is TRBJ1-1; 9 bases are a match to TRBD1. Germline CDR1 is SNHLY and CDR2 is FYNNEI. The junction had 4 bases not matched to a gene; V was cut back by 4 bases and J by 1 base. This CDR3 has 15 residues.

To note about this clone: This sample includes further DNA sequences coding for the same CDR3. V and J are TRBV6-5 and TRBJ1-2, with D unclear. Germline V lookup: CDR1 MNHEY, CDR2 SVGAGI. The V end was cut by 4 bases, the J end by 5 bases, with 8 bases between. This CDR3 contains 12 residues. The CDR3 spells CASSSGIYGYTF. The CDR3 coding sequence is TGTGCCAGCAGTTCCGGGATTTATGGCTACACCTTC.

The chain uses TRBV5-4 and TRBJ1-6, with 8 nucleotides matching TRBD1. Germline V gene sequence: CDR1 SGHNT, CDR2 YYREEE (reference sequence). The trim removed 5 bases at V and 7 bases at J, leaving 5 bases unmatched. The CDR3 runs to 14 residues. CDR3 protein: CASRQGAPNSPLHF. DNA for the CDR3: TGTGCCAGCAGGCAGGGGGCGCCGAATTCACCCCTCCACTTT.

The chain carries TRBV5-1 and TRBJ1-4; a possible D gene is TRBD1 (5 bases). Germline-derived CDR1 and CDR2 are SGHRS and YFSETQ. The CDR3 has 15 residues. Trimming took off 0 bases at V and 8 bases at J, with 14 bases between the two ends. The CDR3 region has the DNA TGCGCCAGCAGCTTGGCGGCGGGGCTGGGCGAAAAACTGTTTTTT. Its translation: CASSLAAGLGEKLFF.

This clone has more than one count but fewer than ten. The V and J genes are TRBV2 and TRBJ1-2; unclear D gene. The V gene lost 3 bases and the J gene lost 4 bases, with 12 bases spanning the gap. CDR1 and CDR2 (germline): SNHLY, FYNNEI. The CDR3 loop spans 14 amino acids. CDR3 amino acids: CASSDRRLTYGYTF. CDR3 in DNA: TGTGCCAGCAGTGACAGACGACTAACCTATGGCTACACCTTC.

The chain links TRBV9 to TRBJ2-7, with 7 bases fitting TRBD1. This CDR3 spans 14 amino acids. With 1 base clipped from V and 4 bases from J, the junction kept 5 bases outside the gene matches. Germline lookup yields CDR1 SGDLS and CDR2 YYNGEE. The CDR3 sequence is CASSVSLQGYEQYF. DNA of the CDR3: TGTGCCAGCAGCGTATCACTACAGGGGTACGAGCAGTACTTC.

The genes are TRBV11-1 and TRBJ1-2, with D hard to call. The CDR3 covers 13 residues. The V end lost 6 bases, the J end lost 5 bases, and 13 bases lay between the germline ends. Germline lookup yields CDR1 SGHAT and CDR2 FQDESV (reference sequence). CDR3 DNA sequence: TGTGCCAGCAGTCTCGAGGGTTGGTATGGCTACACCTTC. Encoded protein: CASSLEGWYGYTF.

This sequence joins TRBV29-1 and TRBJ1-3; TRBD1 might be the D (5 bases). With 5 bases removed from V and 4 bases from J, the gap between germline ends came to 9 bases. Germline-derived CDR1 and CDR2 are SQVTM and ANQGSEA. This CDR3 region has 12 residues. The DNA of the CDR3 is TGCAGCGTTCAAGCAGGGGGAAACACCATATATTTT. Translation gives CSVQAGGNTIYF.

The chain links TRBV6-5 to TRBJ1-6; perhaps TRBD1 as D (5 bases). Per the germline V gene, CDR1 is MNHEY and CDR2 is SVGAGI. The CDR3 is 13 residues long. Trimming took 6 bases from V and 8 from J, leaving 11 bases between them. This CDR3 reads CASRSLGDSPLHF. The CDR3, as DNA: TGTGCCAGCAGGTCCCTAGGGGATTCACCCCTCCACTTT.

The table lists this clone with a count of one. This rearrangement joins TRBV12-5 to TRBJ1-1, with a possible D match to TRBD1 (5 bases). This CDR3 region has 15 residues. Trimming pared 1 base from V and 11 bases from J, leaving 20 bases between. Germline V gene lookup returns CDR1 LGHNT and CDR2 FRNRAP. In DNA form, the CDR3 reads TGTGCTAGTGGTTTGGCGGGGGGGGTCCGGATCGAGGCTTTCTTT. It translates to CASGLAGGVRIEAFF.

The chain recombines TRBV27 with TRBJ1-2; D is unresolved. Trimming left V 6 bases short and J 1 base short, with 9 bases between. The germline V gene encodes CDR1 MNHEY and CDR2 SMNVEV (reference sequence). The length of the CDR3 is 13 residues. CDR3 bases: TGTGCCAGCAGAGCGACGGGTAACTATGGCTACACCTTC. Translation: CASRATGNYGYTF.

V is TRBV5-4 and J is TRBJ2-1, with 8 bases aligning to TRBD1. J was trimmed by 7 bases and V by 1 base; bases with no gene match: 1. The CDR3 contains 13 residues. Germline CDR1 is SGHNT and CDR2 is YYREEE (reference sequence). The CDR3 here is CASSLTGGNEQFF. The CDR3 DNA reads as TGTGCCAGCAGCTTGACAGGGGGGAATGAGCAGTTCTTC. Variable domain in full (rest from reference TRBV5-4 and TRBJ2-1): ETGVTQSPTHLIKTRGQQVTLRCSSQSGHNTVSWYQQALGQGPQFIFQYYREEENGRGNFPPRFSGLQFPNYSSELNVNALELDDSALYLCASSLTGGNEQFFGPGTRLTVL.

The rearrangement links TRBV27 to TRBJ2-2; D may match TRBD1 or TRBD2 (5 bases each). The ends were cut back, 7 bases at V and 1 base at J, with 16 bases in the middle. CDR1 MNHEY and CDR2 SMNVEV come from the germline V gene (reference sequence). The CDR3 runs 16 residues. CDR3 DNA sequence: TGTGCCAGCAATACCCTACCGGGGCTGAACACCGGGGAGCTGTTTTTT. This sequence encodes CASNTLPGLNTGELFF.

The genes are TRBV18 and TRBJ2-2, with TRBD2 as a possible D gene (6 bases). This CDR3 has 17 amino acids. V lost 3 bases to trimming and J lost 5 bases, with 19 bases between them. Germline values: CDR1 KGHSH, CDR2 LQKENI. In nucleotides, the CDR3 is TGTGCCAGCTCACCCAGGGTGGACTCCCGGGGGACCGGGGAGCTGTTTTTT. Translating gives CASSPRVDSRGTGELFF.

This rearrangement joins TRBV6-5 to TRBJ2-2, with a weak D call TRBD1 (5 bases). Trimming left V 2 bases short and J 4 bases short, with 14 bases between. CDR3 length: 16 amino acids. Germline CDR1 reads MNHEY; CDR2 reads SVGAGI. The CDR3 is CASSYGGRVGTGELFF. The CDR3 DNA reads TGTGCCAGCAGTTACGGCGGCAGGGTTGGCACCGGGGAGCTGTTTTTT.